This passage covers 30 T cell receptor beta chains from one sample sequenced in a study of shared clonotypes between healthy human individuals. The protocol was immunoSEQ multiplex PCR, while the TCRdb copy is restricted to in-frame clones and leaves out a portion. The sample has 1.5 million to 2.5 million clones, approximately 94% seen once; the top ten hold 1% to 1.5%. The naive CD8 fraction comprised CD45RO-negative cells positively selected for CCR7 and excluded terminally differentiated effector memory CD45RA+ cells. Sequencing was done on a sample of naive CD8+ T cells sorted from blood. The receptors shown here come from a man aged 18-30 years in good health.

To note about this clone: Other DNA sequences in this specimen translate into the identical CDR3. The chain couples TRBV7-9 to TRBJ2-7, with D possibly being TRBD2 (5 bases). Germline values: CDR1 SEHNR, CDR2 FQNEAQ (reference sequence). This CDR3 has 12 residues. V lost 3 bases and J 4 bases, leaving 7 bases between the germline ends. This CDR3 is CASSLSGYEQYF. CDR3 sequence (DNA): TGTGCCAGCAGCTTGAGCGGATACGAGCAGTACTTC.

This clone appeared once. The chain links TRBV10-1 to TRBJ1-5; D unresolved. The CDR3 runs 15 residues. Germline V gene lookup returns CDR1 WNHNN and CDR2 SYGVQD (reference sequence). Trimming took off 4 bases at V and 3 bases at J, with 13 bases between the two ends. The CDR3: CASSASQPYNQPQHF. DNA for the CDR3: TGCGCCAGCAGTGCTTCACAGCCGTACAATCAGCCCCAGCATTTT.

V is TRBV4-1 and J is TRBJ2-1; 8 bases fit TRBD2. Losses at the gene ends were 1 base for V and 5 bases for J; bases not matched to a gene: 10. The CDR3 has 17 residues. Germline CDR1 MGHRA, CDR2 YSYEKL. The CDR3 bases are TGCGCCAGCAGCCAAGCCCTCGGGGGGGCCGTCGACAATGAGCAGTTCTTC. Translated, it gives CASSQALGGAVDNEQFF.

The V and J genes are TRBV2 and TRBJ1-4; no clear D gene. The germline gives CDR1 SNHLY, CDR2 FYNNEI. The CDR3 covers 14 residues. Trimming pared 1 base from V and 3 bases from J, leaving 6 bases between. The CDR3 bases are TGTGCCAGCAGTGAAGACCAAGCTAATGAAAAACTGTTTTTT. It translates to CASSEDQANEKLFF.

This clone appeared a single time. This chain connects TRBV27 to TRBJ2-7; TRBD2 matches at 7 bases. The CDR3 contains 16 residues. The germline CDR1 and CDR2 sequences are MNHEY and SMNVEV (reference sequence). V shed 4 bases, J shed 2 bases, and the junction held 11 bases outside the gene matches. Here the CDR3 DNA reads TGTGCCAGCAGTTGGGATTTGACTAGCTCTCCCTACGAGCAGTACTTC. This gives the protein CASSWDLTSSPYEQYF.

Points on this clone: Additional DNA sequences in this sample encode the identical CDR3. The CDR3: CASSALSSYEQYF. CDR3 nucleotide sequence: TGTGCCAGCAGCGCGCTCAGTTCCTACGAGCAGTACTTC. The chain carries TRBV27 and TRBJ2-7; D is undetermined. V was shortened by 6 bases and J by 1 base, with 10 bases between the two germline ends. The germline V gene encodes CDR1 MNHEY and CDR2 SMNVEV (reference sequence). The CDR3 is made up of 13 amino acids.

This chain joins TRBV28 and TRBJ2-5; possibly TRBD1 for D (5 bases). V dropped 5 bases and J dropped 0 bases, with 7 bases sitting between them. The CDR3 length is 13 residues. Germline V gene lookup returns CDR1 MDHEN and CDR2 SYDVKM. CDR3: CASSPGYQETQYF. DNA of the CDR3: TGTGCCAGCAGTCCAGGGTACCAAGAGACCCAGTACTTC.

The chain couples TRBV7-9 to TRBJ2-7, with 12 bases that match TRBD1. With V trimmed by 5 bases and J by 3 bases, 5 bases remained unmatched. CDR1 and CDR2 (germline): SEHNR, FQNEAQ (reference sequence). CDR3 size: 15 residues. This CDR3 is CASSEGQGAVYEQYF. CDR3 bases: TGTGCCAGCAGCGAGGGACAGGGGGCTGTCTACGAGCAGTACTTC.

The chain couples TRBV5-4 to TRBJ2-5, with TRBD2 identical over 9 bases. Germline loops: CDR1 SGHNT, CDR2 YYREEE (reference sequence). The CDR3 consists of 16 residues. After removal of 9 bases from V and 2 bases from J, the junction contained 14 bases not matched to a gene. CDR3 nucleotide sequence: TGTGCCACGGACCCCGATAGCGGGAGAGGTCAAGAGACCCAGTACTTC. Amino acid sequence: CATDPDSGRGQETQYF.

On this clone itself: Other DNA sequences in this sample translate to the same CDR3. CDR3 DNA sequence: TGTGCCAGCAGCGTTGGGTACAATGAGCAGTTCTTC. Translation: CASSVGYNEQFF. The rearrangement uses TRBV9 and TRBJ2-1; no reliable D call. Germline CDR1 is SGDLS and CDR2 is YYNGEE. Trimming left V 2 bases short and J 4 bases short, with 4 bases between. The CDR3 length is 12 residues.

V and J are TRBV30 and TRBJ1-5; no clear D gene. This CDR3 is 19 amino acids long. V was trimmed by 4 bases and J by 5 bases, leaving 30 bases between them. Germline loops: CDR1 GTSNPN, CDR2 SVGIG (reference sequence). The CDR3: CAWITSVSAGDFVDQPQHF. The DNA of the CDR3 is TGTGCCTGGATTACATCCGTTTCTGCAGGCGACTTCGTGGATCAGCCCCAGCATTTT.

The chain is built from TRBV5-4 and TRBJ2-5, with D possibly being TRBD2 (5 bases). Trimming left V 2 bases short and J 5 bases short, with 10 bases between. The CDR3 has 13 residues. Looked up from germline, CDR1 is SGHNT and CDR2 is YYREEE (reference sequence). This CDR3 is CASSFKGGETQYF. CDR3 nucleotide sequence: TGTGCCAGCAGCTTTAAGGGCGGGGAGACCCAGTACTTC.

The rearrangement joins TRBV27 to TRBJ2-5, with TRBD1 matching 10 bases. In germline, CDR1 is MNHEY, CDR2 SMNVEV (reference sequence). V trimming: 7 bases; J trimming: 3 bases; junction bases outside the gene matches: 5. The CDR3 totals 14 residues. Here the CDR3 DNA reads TGTGCCAGCACCCCTGGGACAGGGGAAGAGACCCAGTACTTC. This codes for CASTPGTGEETQYF.

CDR3 in DNA: TGTGCCAGCAGCGGGGGACTAGCGGGGCCAAACAATGAGCAGTTCTTC. Translated: CASSGGLAGPNNEQFF. The rearrangement links TRBV5-4 to TRBJ2-1, with 13 bases lining up with TRBD2. Germline V gives CDR1 SGHNT, CDR2 YYREEE (reference sequence). With 4 bases clipped from V and 5 bases from J, the junction kept 6 bases outside the gene matches. CDR3 size: 16 residues.

The V and J genes are TRBV27 and TRBJ1-1; 8 bases line up with TRBD1. From germline, CDR1 is MNHEY and CDR2 SMNVEV (reference sequence). The CDR3 totals 15 residues. V dropped 6 bases and J dropped 5; count of bases not matched to a gene: 11. CDR3 sequence reads: CASRNQIRGQTEAFF. The CDR3 coding sequence is TGTGCCAGCAGGAACCAAATCAGGGGGCAGACTGAAGCTTTCTTT.

This chain connects TRBV7-9 to TRBJ1-1, with D tentatively TRBD1 (5 bases). Trimming removed 10 bases from V and 4 bases from J, with 13 bases in between. CDR1 SEHNR and CDR2 FQNEAQ come from the germline V gene (reference sequence). The length of the CDR3 is 12 residues. For the CDR3, the DNA is TGTGCCACCTCCACGGGGGGCACTGAAGCTTTCTTT. Amino acid sequence: CATSTGGTEAFF. The full variable domain, completed using reference TRBV7-9 and TRBJ1-1, is DTGVSQNPRHKITKRGQNVTFRCDPISEHNRLYWYRQTLGQGPEFLTYFQNEAQLEKSRLLSDRFSAERPKGSFSTLEIQRTEQGDSAMYLCATSTGGTEAFFGQGTRLTVV.

Comment on this clone: Other DNA sequences in the same sample also yield this CDR3. This chain uses TRBV4-1 with TRBJ2-2; no clear D gene. The ends were cut back, 1 base at V and 8 bases at J, with 8 bases in the middle. The CDR3 spans 13 residues. Germline CDR1 is MGHRA and CDR2 is YSYEKL. CDR3 amino acids: CASSQVPGGELFF. DNA for the CDR3: TGCGCCAGCAGCCAAGTTCCTGGGGGGGAGCTGTTTTTT.

The chain employs TRBV5-6 and TRBJ2-1, with D tentatively TRBD2 (6 bases). Trimming stripped 6 bases from V and 1 base from J, with 11 bases between. This CDR3 has 14 residues. CDR1 and CDR2 (germline): SGHDT, YYEEEE. DNA for the CDR3: TGTGCCAGCATGGCGGGGAGTTCCTACAATGAGCAGTTCTTC. Translating gives CASMAGSSYNEQFF.

Details on this clone: This specimen includes other DNA sequences encoding the same CDR3. This chain joins TRBV29-1 and TRBJ2-7; 7 bases are shared with TRBD1. CDR3 length: 12 amino acids. The V gene's germline CDR1 is SQVTM and CDR2 ANQGSEA. V was clipped by 1 base and J by 6 bases; unmatched bases: 3. CDR3 in DNA: TGCAGCGTTGAAGGAGGGGGCCCCGAGCAGTACTTC. Its translation: CSVEGGGPEQYF.

The chain has TRBV6-1 and TRBJ1-1; D is perhaps TRBD1 (6 bases). The CDR3 spans 14 residues. V lost 11 bases, J lost 4 bases, and 20 bases lay in between. The germline gives CDR1 MNHNS, CDR2 SASEGT. The CDR3 nucleotides read TGTGCCGGGTTCTCACAGGGCTCGGGCACTGAAGCTTTCTTT. This translates into CAGFSQGSGTEAFF.

The V gene is TRBV7-9, the J gene TRBJ2-1, with D possibly TRBD2 on 5 matching bases. This CDR3 has 15 residues. Looked up from germline, CDR1 is SEHNR and CDR2 is FQNEAQ (reference sequence). V was shortened by 1 base and J by 1 base, with 8 bases between the two germline ends. CDR3 in DNA: TGTGCCAGCAGCTTAGGGTGGACTTCCTACAATGAGCAGTTCTTC. Its protein is CASSLGWTSYNEQFF.

The rearrangement links TRBV29-1 to TRBJ2-7; D remains unclear. Germline V gives CDR1 SQVTM, CDR2 ANQGSEA. Trimming removed 0 bases from V and 2 bases from J, with 8 bases in between. This CDR3 spans 13 amino acids. The CDR3 is CSVEDTVTYEQYF. CDR3 nucleotides: TGCAGCGTTGAAGATACCGTCACCTACGAGCAGTACTTC.

This chain links TRBV25-1 with TRBJ2-5, with D perhaps matching TRBD1 (5 bases). The V end lost 3 bases, the J end lost 3 bases, and 5 bases lay between the germline ends. Germline assignment: CDR1 MGHDK and CDR2 SYGVNS. The CDR3 sequence is 12 residues long. The CDR3 sequence is CASSDREETQYF. CDR3 bases: TGTGCCAGCAGTGACAGGGAAGAGACCCAGTACTTC.

In the case of this clone: At the DNA level, this CDR3 is encoded by other sequences in the same sample as well. The gene calls are TRBV5-5 and TRBJ2-7; D is ambiguous. Trimming shortened V by 0 bases and J by 4 bases, and 8 bases separated the two germline ends. There are 13 residues in the CDR3. The V gene's germline CDR1 is SGHKS and CDR2 YYEKEE (reference sequence). CDR3 loop: CASSLEAPYEQYF. Written as DNA, the CDR3 is TGTGCCAGCAGCTTGGAAGCTCCTTACGAGCAGTACTTC.

This chain uses TRBV27 with TRBJ2-7; D gene unclear. CDR3 size: 13 residues. Germline CDR1 and CDR2: MNHEY and SMNVEV (reference sequence). The ends were cut back, 3 bases at V and 4 bases at J, with 10 bases in the middle. The CDR3 region has the DNA TGTGCCAGCAGTTTTGGGGAAAGGTACGAGCAGTACTTC. Amino acids: CASSFGERYEQYF.

The V gene is TRBV7-9, the J gene TRBJ2-5; 7 positions agree with TRBD2. The V and J ends lost 5 bases and 2 bases, in that order; junction bases with no gene match: 17. CDR1 and CDR2 (germline): SEHNR, FQNEAQ (reference sequence). This CDR3 has 18 residues. CDR3 protein: CASSLGPYAGEGQETQYF. As DNA, the CDR3 is TGTGCCAGCAGCCTCGGACCGTATGCGGGGGAGGGACAAGAGACCCAGTACTTC. The full variable domain, rest sourced from reference TRBV7-9 and TRBJ2-5, is DTGVSQNPRHKITKRGQNVTFRCDPISEHNRLYWYRQTLGQGPEFLTYFQNEAQLEKSRLLSDRFSAERPKGSFSTLEIQRTEQGDSAMYLCASSLGPYAGEGQETQYFGPGTRLLVL.

The chain has TRBV30 and TRBJ2-2, with D perhaps being TRBD1 or TRBD2 (5 bases each). The V end was cut by 4 bases, the J end by 2 bases, with 14 bases between. Germline values: CDR1 GTSNPN, CDR2 SVGIG (reference sequence). This CDR3 is built from 15 residues. The DNA for the CDR3 is TGTGCCTGGACCTCCGGGACCTCAAACACCGGGGAGCTGTTTTTT. This codes for CAWTSGTSNTGELFF.

The genes are TRBV2 and TRBJ2-7; D call uncertain. The CDR3 extends over 11 amino acids. The V and J ends lost 6 bases and 2 bases respectively, with 5 bases between them. The germline V gene encodes CDR1 SNHLY and CDR2 FYNNEI. The CDR3 DNA sequence: TGTGCCAGCAGGCTAACCTACGAGCAGTACTTC. As protein: CASRLTYEQYF.

This chain uses TRBV27 with TRBJ2-2; either TRBD1 or TRBD2 may supply D (5 bases each). With 0 bases removed from V and 5 bases from J, the gap between germline ends came to 13 bases. In germline, CDR1 is MNHEY, CDR2 SMNVEV (reference sequence). CDR3 length: 16 residues. The CDR3 DNA reads as TGTGCCAGCAGTTTATCACGAGGGGCAGGAACCGGGGAGCTGTTTTTT. It yields the protein CASSLSRGAGTGELFF.

As concerns this clone: Other DNA variants within this sample encode the same CDR3. Here the CDR3 DNA reads TGCGCCAGCAGCCAAGATCCAGGCGGAGAGACCCAGTACTTC. Amino acid sequence: CASSQDPGGETQYF. This chain uses TRBV4-1 with TRBJ2-5; D is uncertain. The V end lost 0 bases, the J end lost 4 bases, and 9 bases lay between the germline ends. Germline-derived CDR1 and CDR2 are MGHRA and YSYEKL. The CDR3 totals 14 residues.